This T cell receptor beta chain was captured by sequencing in a study of T-cell memory formation after mild COVID-19. This CDR3 has 18 residues. V shed 3 bases and J 6 bases; nucleotides not matched to a gene: 14. Germline CDR1 LGHNA, CDR2 YSLEER. TCRdb ran MiXCR on the 5' RACE reads and lists one entry per CDR3 protein. The sample includes roughly 300,000 distinct CDR3 sequences, around 13% of them seen just once. V gene TRBV4-3 combines with J gene TRBJ2-1; 10 positions agree with TRBD2. The sequencing input was PBMCs or a T cell subset sorted from them (not recorded which). This clonotype was sampled from a man younger than 35 who had mild COVID-19 (a few samples of this study predate the infection). Cell type and time point are not known. This CDR3 reads CASSQVDGTSVSGNEQFF. Written as DNA, the CDR3 is TGCGCCAGCAGCCAGGTGGATGGGACTAGCGTTTCGGGCAATGAGCAGTTCTTC.